The 7 T cell receptor beta chains in this list originate from one sample, sequenced in a study of early T cells in non-severe SARS-CoV-2 infection. TCRdb re-derived calls from the 5' RACE reads in MiXCR, one entry per CDR3 protein. The data contain 50,000 to 75,000 distinct CDR3 sequences, more than 7% of them seen just once; the ten biggest clones take up around an eighth. Here the sequenced sample was whole blood, taken at baseline. The source is an adult who was a healthcare worker with PCR-confirmed SARS-CoV-2 infection or an uninfected control (not recorded which).

This clonotype was observed a handful of times. The rearrangement joins TRBV7-8 to TRBJ2-7; TRBD2 matches 9 bases. Per germline, CDR1 SGHVS and CDR2 FQNEAQ. V was clipped by 4 bases and J by 11 bases; unmatched bases: 12. This CDR3 region has 14 residues. The CDR3 sequence is CASSSSGTSSQEYF. CDR3 nucleotide sequence: TGTGCCAGCAGCTCCTCTGGGACTAGCTCCCAGGAGTACTTC.

This chain links TRBV3-1 with TRBJ2-7; 7 bases are a match to TRBD1. In germline, CDR1 is LGHDT, CDR2 YNNKEL (reference sequence). V was pared by 4 bases and J by 4 bases, with 7 bases of the junction left unmatched. The CDR3 spans 14 residues. CDR3 sequence (DNA): TGTGCCAGCAGCCGGACAGGCCGGATGTACGAGCAGTACTTC. Translation: CASSRTGRMYEQYF.

The table lists this clonotype with many counts. The chain is built from TRBV18 and TRBJ1-1; D unresolved. The CDR3 has 14 amino acids. V lost 3 bases and J 2 bases, leaving 10 bases between the germline ends. Germline V lookup: CDR1 KGHSH, CDR2 LQKENI. The DNA of the CDR3 is TGTGCCAGCTCACCTGACGGAACAAACACTGAAGCTTTCTTT. Amino acid sequence: CASSPDGTNTEAFF.

This clonotype turned up a few times. The gene calls are TRBV20-1 and TRBJ2-7; D gene ambiguous. V lost 5 bases, J lost 2 bases, and 13 bases lay in between. CDR3 size: 13 residues. Germline assignment: CDR1 DFQATT and CDR2 SNEGSKA (reference sequence). The CDR3 spells CSASTAAAYEQYF. As DNA, the CDR3 is TGCAGTGCTTCAACGGCCGCAGCCTACGAGCAGTACTTC.

This clonotype was counted between two and nine times. V gene TRBV19 combines with J gene TRBJ2-7; 11 bases are a match to TRBD2. After removal of 6 bases from V and 7 bases from J, the junction contained 8 bases not matched to a gene. This CDR3 is 14 amino acids long. CDR1 is LNHDA, CDR2 SQIVND, per germline (reference sequence). CDR3: CASRATSGSGEQYF. The CDR3 nucleotides are TGTGCCAGTAGGGCCACTAGCGGGAGCGGTGAGCAGTACTTC.

In this sample, this clonotype turned up many times. The CDR3 here is CASRTTGGAEQPQHF. DNA of the CDR3: TGTGCCAGCAGGACAACAGGGGGCGCCGAACAGCCCCAGCATTTT. This chain connects TRBV6-2 or TRBV6-3 to TRBJ1-5; 9 positions agree with TRBD1. Per germline, CDR1 MNHEY and CDR2 SVGEGT. The CDR3 has 15 amino acids. J was trimmed by 7 bases and V by 6 bases; bases with no gene match: 10.

This clonotype has more than one count but fewer than ten. V is TRBV5-1 and J is TRBJ2-5; D perhaps matches TRBD1 (8 bases). Trimming took 2 bases from V and 3 from J, leaving 14 bases between them. From germline, CDR1 is SGHRS and CDR2 YFSETQ. The CDR3 runs to 15 residues. The CDR3 DNA reads TGCGCCAGCAGCTTTGGCACAGGGGGGGAAGAGACCCAGTACTTC. As protein: CASSFGTGGEETQYF. Using reference TRBV5-1 and TRBJ2-5 for the parts outside the CDR3, the full variable domain is KAGVTQTPRYLIKTRGQQVTLSCSPISGHRSVSWYQQTPGQGLQFLFEYFSETQRNKGNFPGRFSGRQFSNSRSEMNVSTLELGDSALYLCASSFGTGGEETQYFGPGTRLLVL.